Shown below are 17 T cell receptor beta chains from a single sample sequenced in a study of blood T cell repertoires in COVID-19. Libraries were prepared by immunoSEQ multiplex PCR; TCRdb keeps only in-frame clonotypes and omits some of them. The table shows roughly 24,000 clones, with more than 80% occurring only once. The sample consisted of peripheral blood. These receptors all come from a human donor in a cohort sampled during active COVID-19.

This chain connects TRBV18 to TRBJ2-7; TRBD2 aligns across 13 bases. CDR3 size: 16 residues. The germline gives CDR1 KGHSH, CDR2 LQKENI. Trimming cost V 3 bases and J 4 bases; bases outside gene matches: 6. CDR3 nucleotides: TGTGCCAGCTCACCCTCAGGACTAGCGGGAGCTTACGAGCAGTACTTC. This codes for CASSPSGLAGAYEQYF.

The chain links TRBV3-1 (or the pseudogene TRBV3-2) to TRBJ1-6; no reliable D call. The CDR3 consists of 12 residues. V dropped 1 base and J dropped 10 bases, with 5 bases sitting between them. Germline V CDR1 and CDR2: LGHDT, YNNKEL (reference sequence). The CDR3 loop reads CASSQVASPLHF. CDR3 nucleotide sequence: TGTGCCAGCAGCCAAGTGGCCTCACCCCTCCACTTT.

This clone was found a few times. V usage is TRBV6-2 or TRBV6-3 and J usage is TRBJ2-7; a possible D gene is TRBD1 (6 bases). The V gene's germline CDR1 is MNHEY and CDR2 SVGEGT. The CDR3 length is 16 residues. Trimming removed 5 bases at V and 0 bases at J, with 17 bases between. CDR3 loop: CASSDSTGTSSYEQYF. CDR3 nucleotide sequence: TGTGCCAGCAGTGATTCAACCGGGACATCCTCCTACGAGCAGTACTTC.

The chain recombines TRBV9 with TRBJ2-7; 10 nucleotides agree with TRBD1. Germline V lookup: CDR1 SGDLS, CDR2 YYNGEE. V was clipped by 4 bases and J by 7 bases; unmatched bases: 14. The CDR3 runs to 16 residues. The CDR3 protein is CASSTGPGQGFGEQYF. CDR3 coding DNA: TGTGCCAGCAGCACAGGGCCGGGACAGGGGTTCGGGGAGCAGTACTTC.

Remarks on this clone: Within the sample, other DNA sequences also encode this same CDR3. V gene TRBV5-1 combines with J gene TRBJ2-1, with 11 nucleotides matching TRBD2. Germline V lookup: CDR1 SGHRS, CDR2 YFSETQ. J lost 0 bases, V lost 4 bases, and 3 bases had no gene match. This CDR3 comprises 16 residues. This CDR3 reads CASSITSGSSYNEQFF. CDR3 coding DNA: TGCGCCAGCAGCATTACTAGCGGGAGCTCCTACAATGAGCAGTTCTTC.

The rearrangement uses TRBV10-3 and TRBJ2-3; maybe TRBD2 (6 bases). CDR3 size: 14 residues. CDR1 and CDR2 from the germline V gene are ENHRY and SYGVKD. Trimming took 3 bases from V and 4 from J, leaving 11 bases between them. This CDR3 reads CAISEVGGADTQYF. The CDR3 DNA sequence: TGTGCCATCAGTGAAGTAGGAGGGGCAGATACGCAGTATTTT.

The CDR3 loop reads CASSSTREGDSLYSNQPQHF. The CDR3, as DNA: TGCGCCAGCAGCTCGACTCGAGAGGGGGACAGCCTCTATAGCAATCAGCCCCAGCATTTT. The rearrangement uses TRBV5-1 and TRBJ1-5, with 7 bases that match TRBD1. CDR1 and CDR2 (germline): SGHRS, YFSETQ. The CDR3 extends over 20 amino acids. V gave up 3 bases and J gave up 0 bases; unmatched junction bases: 18.

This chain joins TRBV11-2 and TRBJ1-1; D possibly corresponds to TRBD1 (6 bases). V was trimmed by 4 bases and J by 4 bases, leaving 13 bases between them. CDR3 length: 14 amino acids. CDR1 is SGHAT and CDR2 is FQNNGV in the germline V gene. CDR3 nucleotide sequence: TGTGCCAGCAGCTGGGGGGGCGCGAGCACTGAAGCTTTCTTT. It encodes CASSWGGASTEAFF.

CDR3 bases: TGTGCCACCAGTGATCCAGCGGGGGTGGGCGGCTACACCTTC. Its translation: CATSDPAGVGGYTF. J is TRBJ1-2 and V is TRBV24-1; possibly TRBD1 for D (5 bases). V lost 3 bases and J 8 bases, leaving 15 bases between the germline ends. The V gene's germline CDR1 is KGHDR and CDR2 SFDVKD. The CDR3 contains 14 residues.

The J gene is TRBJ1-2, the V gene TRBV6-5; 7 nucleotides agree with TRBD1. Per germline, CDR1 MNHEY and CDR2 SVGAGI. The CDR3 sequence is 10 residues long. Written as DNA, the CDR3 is TGTGCTTCCAGGGGGGATGGCTACACCTTC. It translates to CASRGDGYTF.

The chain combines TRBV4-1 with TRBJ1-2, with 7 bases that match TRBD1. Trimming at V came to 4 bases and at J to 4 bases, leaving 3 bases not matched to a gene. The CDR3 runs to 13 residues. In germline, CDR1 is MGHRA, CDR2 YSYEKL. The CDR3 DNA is TGCGCCAGCAGCCCGGACAGGTCCTATGGCTACACCTTC. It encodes CASSPDRSYGYTF.

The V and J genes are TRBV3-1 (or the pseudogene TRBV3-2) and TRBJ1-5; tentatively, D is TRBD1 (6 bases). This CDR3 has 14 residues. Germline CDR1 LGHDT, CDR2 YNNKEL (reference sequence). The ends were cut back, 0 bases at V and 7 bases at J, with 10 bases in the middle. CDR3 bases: TGTGCCAGCAGCCAAGACAGGGGCAGACAGCCCCAGCATTTT. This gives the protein CASSQDRGRQPQHF.

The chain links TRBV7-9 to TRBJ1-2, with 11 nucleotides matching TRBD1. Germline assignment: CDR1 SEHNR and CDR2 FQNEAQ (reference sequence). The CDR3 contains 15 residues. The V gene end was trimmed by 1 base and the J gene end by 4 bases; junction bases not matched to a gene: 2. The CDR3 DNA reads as TGTGCCAGCAGCTTAGTTGGGACAGGGGGCTATGGCTACACCTTC. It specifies CASSLVGTGGYGYTF.

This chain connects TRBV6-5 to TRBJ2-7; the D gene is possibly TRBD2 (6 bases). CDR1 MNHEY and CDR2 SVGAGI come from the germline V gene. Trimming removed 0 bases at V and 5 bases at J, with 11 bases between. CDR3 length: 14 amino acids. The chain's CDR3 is CASSYSARLDEQYF. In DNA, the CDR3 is TGTGCCAGCAGTTACTCTGCTCGACTAGACGAGCAGTACTTC.

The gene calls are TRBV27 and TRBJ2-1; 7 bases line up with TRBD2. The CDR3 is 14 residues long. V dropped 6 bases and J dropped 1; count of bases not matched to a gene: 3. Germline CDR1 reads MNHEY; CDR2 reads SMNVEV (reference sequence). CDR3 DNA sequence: TGTGCCAGCAGCCCGGGAGGATCCTACAATGAGCAGTTCTTC. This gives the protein CASSPGGSYNEQFF.

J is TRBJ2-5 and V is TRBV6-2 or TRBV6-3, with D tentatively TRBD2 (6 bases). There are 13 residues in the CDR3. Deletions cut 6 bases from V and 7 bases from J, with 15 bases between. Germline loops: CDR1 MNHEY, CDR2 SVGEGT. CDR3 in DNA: TGTGCCAGCAGCCTCGGGGGTCCAGGGACCCAGTACTTC. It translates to CASSLGGPGTQYF.

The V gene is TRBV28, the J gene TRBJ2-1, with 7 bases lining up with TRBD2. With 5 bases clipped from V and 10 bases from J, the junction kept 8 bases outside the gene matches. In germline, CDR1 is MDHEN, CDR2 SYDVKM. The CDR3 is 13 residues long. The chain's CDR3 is CASSLPSGNEQFF. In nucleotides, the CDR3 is TGTGCCAGCAGTCTCCCTAGCGGAAACGAGCAGTTCTTC.